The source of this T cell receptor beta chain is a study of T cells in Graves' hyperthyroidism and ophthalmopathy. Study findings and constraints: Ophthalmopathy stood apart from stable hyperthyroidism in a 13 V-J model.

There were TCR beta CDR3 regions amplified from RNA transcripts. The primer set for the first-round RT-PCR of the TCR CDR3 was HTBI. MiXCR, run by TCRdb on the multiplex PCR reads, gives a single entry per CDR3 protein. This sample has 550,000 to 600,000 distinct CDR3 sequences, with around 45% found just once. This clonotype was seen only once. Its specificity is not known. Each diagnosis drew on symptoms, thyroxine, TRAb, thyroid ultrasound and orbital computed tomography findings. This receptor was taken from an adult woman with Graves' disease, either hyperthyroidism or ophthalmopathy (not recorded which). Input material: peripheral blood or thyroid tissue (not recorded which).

The CDR3 reads CASSGAFRETQYF. The CDR3 DNA reads as TGTGCCAGCAGCGGCGCCTTCAGAGAGACCCAGTACTTC. The chain employs TRBV6-1 and TRBJ2-5, with D unresolved. Trimming took off 6 bases at V and 4 bases at J, with 12 bases between the two ends. The CDR3 extends over 13 amino acids. Germline V lookup: CDR1 MNHNS, CDR2 SASEGT.